One sample yielded the 28 T cell receptor beta chains listed below, sequenced in a study of regulatory T cells in long-lasting Graves disease. Described time point: newly diagnosed GD, antithyroid drugs for less than 3 months. TCR sequences were obtained from RNA taken from PBMCs. The authors built TCR beta libraries using iRepertoire HTBI primers and Arm-PCR of CDR3 regions. One entry per CDR3 protein, called by TCRdb with MiXCR from the multiplex PCR reads. The data hold around 400,000 distinct CDR3 sequences, with less than 20% observed a single time. Sequenced here: peripheral blood mononuclear cells (PBMCs), sampled at new diagnosis, from a patient treated with antithyroid drugs. The receptor source for this set is a female donor with Graves disease.

This chain links TRBV19 with TRBJ1-1; D not certain. Trimming pared 6 bases from V and 3 bases from J, leaving 11 bases between. From germline, CDR1 is LNHDA and CDR2 SQIVND (reference sequence). The CDR3 is 13 amino acids. CDR3 residues: CASRNPGDTEAFF. The DNA for the CDR3 is TGTGCCAGTAGAAACCCCGGGGACACTGAAGCTTTCTTT.

The sample holds many counts of this clonotype. The chain links TRBV18 to TRBJ1-2; TRBD1 might be the D (5 bases). This CDR3 has 13 amino acids. Trimming removed 2 bases from V and 6 bases from J, with 10 bases in between. Germline V gene sequence: CDR1 KGHSH, CDR2 LQKENI. The CDR3 sequence is CASSPSGYHGYTF. Written as DNA, the CDR3 is TGTGCCAGCTCACCATCAGGGTATCATGGCTACACCTTC.

This clonotype was detected once. This chain uses TRBV18 with TRBJ1-1, with D uncertain. CDR3 length: 15 amino acids. Germline CDR1 and CDR2: KGHSH and LQKENI. Deletions cut 2 bases from V and 0 bases from J, with 10 bases between. CDR3 sequence reads: CASSPGEGLNTEAFF. In DNA, the CDR3 is TGTGCCAGCTCACCAGGAGAGGGCCTGAACACTGAAGCTTTCTTT.

This clonotype was counted only a few times. The J gene is TRBJ2-3, the V gene TRBV18; the D is unclear. This CDR3 spans 14 amino acids. V was cut by 4 bases and J by 3 bases, with 11 bases left in between. Germline CDR1 and CDR2: KGHSH and LQKENI. The CDR3 nucleotides read TGTGCCAGCTCACGGGAATTCAAGACAGATACGCAGTATTTT. Translating it yields CASSREFKTDTQYF. Variable domain in full (rest from reference TRBV18 and TRBJ2-3): NAGVMQNPRHLVRRRGQEARLRCSPMKGHSHVYWYRQLPEEGLKFMVYLQKENIIDESGMPKERFSAEFPKEGPSILRIQQVVRGDSAAYFCASSREFKTDTQYFGPGTRLTVL.

As for this clonotype: A read error may be the cause here, since a much bigger clone is one base away. The CDR3 loop reads CASSGDRGVMTEAFF. The CDR3 coding sequence is TGTGCCAGTAGTGGCGACAGGGGCGTAATGACTGAAGCTTTCTTT. The chain recombines TRBV19 with TRBJ1-1; 8 nucleotides match TRBD1. The J segment lost 5 bases and the V segment lost 5 bases, leaving 10 bases of the junction unmatched. Per germline, CDR1 LNHDA and CDR2 SQIVND (reference sequence). This CDR3 has 15 residues. Variable domain in full (rest from reference TRBV19 and TRBJ1-1): DGGITQSPKYLFRKEGQNVTLSCEQNLNHDAMYWYRQDPGQGLRLIYYSQIVNDFQKGDIAEGYSVSREKKESFPLTVTSAQKNPTAFYLCASSGDRGVMTEAFFGQGTRLTVV.

This clonotype appeared many times. V and J are TRBV11-2 and TRBJ2-1; 7 positions match TRBD2. Germline V CDR1 and CDR2: SGHAT, FQNNGV. Unmatched junction bases numbered 13, after V lost 7 bases and J lost 4 bases. The CDR3 loop spans 16 amino acids. CDR3 in amino acids: CASTNGLLASYNEQFF. CDR3 nucleotide sequence: TGTGCCAGCACCAACGGTCTACTAGCGAGTTACAATGAGCAGTTCTTC.

V usage is TRBV18 and J usage is TRBJ1-3, with D unclear. CDR1 is KGHSH, CDR2 LQKENI, per germline. Trimming shortened V by 3 bases and J by 3 bases, and 18 bases separated the two germline ends. The CDR3 spans 17 residues. The chain's CDR3 is CASSPQLVKDFGNTIYF. The CDR3 DNA reads as TGTGCCAGCTCACCTCAGTTGGTGAAGGACTTTGGAAACACCATATATTTT.

This clonotype was seen ten or more times. The chain employs TRBV7-9 and TRBJ1-1; D possibly corresponds to TRBD1 (5 bases). V was trimmed by 0 bases and J by 6 bases, leaving 11 bases between them. This CDR3 is built from 14 residues. Germline V lookup: CDR1 SEHNR, CDR2 FQNEAQ (reference sequence). The CDR3 bases are TGTGCCAGCAGCTTAGCGGGGCAGTTCGCTGAAGCTTTCTTT. Translation: CASSLAGQFAEAFF.

The sample holds a few counts of this clonotype. CDR3: CAWRVIAPIVPNYGYTF. The CDR3 region has the DNA TGTGCCTGGAGAGTTATAGCTCCAATAGTACCTAACTATGGCTACACCTTC. The chain uses TRBV30 and TRBJ1-2; no clear D gene. Germline CDR1 and CDR2: GTSNPN and SVGIG (reference sequence). V lost 3 bases and J 0 bases, leaving 20 bases between the germline ends. The CDR3 loop spans 17 amino acids.

This clonotype was seen at least ten times. This rearrangement joins TRBV5-6 to TRBJ1-2; D might be TRBD1 (5 bases). The CDR3 contains 14 residues. Germline V gene data show CDR1 as SGHDT and CDR2 as YYEEEE. The V gene lost 4 bases and the J gene lost 6 bases, with 16 bases spanning the gap. CDR3 nucleotide sequence: TGTGCCAGCAGCCCTCCCGGGACCTCGGATGGCTACACCTTC. As protein: CASSPPGTSDGYTF.

There are many counts of this clonotype. J is TRBJ2-3 and V is TRBV9, with TRBD2 matching over 8 bases. The CDR3 is made up of 16 amino acids. From germline, CDR1 is SGDLS and CDR2 YYNGEE. V trimming: 3 bases; J trimming: 3 bases; junction bases outside the gene matches: 9. The CDR3 spells CASSGHGGAPTDTQYF. The DNA for the CDR3 is TGTGCCAGCAGCGGACACGGGGGGGCCCCGACAGATACGCAGTATTTT.

The rearrangement joins TRBV27 to TRBJ2-4; D gene uncertain. Germline-derived CDR1 and CDR2 are MNHEY and SMNVEV (reference sequence). The CDR3 has 13 amino acids. The ends were cut back, 3 bases at V and 9 bases at J, with 12 bases in the middle. The CDR3 sequence: CASSFDLRGIQYF. DNA of the CDR3: TGTGCCAGCAGTTTCGATTTGAGAGGCATTCAGTACTTC.

This clonotype has only a few counts. V gene TRBV29-1 combines with J gene TRBJ1-2; D is perhaps TRBD1 (5 bases). The CDR3 length is 13 residues. The germline gives CDR1 SQVTM, CDR2 ANQGSEA. The V end was cut by 6 bases, the J end by 3 bases, with 14 bases between. For the CDR3, the DNA is TGCAGCGTCCAAAGGGGAACATACTATGGCTACACCTTC. It encodes CSVQRGTYYGYTF.

This clonotype was seen ten or more times. This chain joins TRBV12-3 or TRBV12-4 and TRBJ2-7; maybe TRBD1 (5 bases). The CDR3 totals 15 residues. Deletions cut 1 base from V and 1 base from J, with 11 bases between. Here the CDR3 DNA reads TGTGCCAGCAGTTTAGAGGGGCTACAGTCCTACGAGCAGTACTTC. Translated, it gives CASSLEGLQSYEQYF.

This clonotype was counted at least ten times. The chain recombines TRBV7-6 with TRBJ2-1, with D perhaps TRBD1 (6 bases). In germline, CDR1 is SGHVS, CDR2 FNYEAQ. V lost 1 base and J 0 bases, leaving 13 bases between the germline ends. This CDR3 is 17 amino acids long. CDR3 amino acids: CASSLEGWDTSYNEQFF. CDR3 DNA sequence: TGTGCCAGCAGCTTAGAGGGGTGGGACACCTCCTACAATGAGCAGTTCTTC.

This clonotype was seen ten or more times. This chain joins TRBV3-1 and TRBJ2-1; D perhaps matches TRBD2 (6 bases). Trimming shortened V by 2 bases and J by 9 bases, and 17 bases separated the two germline ends. Germline V gene sequence: CDR1 LGHDT, CDR2 YNNKEL (reference sequence). CDR3 length: 15 residues. CDR3 sequence (DNA): TGTGCCAGCAGCCAACAAACGCGGGGAGTTGGTGAGCAGTTCTTC. This sequence encodes CASSQQTRGVGEQFF.

This clonotype was counted at least ten times. The CDR3 here is CASREASRPYGYTF. The CDR3 DNA sequence: TGTGCCAGCAGGGAGGCGAGTAGGCCCTATGGCTACACCTTC. The rearrangement uses TRBV12-3 or TRBV12-4 and TRBJ1-2; D gene ambiguous. The CDR3 spans 14 residues. The V end was cut by 6 bases, the J end by 4 bases, with 15 bases between.

Ten or more counts support this clonotype. V usage is TRBV11-1 and J usage is TRBJ1-1, with 7 nucleotides matching TRBD1. The V gene's germline CDR1 is SGHAT and CDR2 FQDESV (reference sequence). The J segment lost 1 base and the V segment lost 4 bases, leaving 6 bases of the junction unmatched. The CDR3 has 15 amino acids. The CDR3 spells CASSYHQGGNTEAFF. The CDR3 DNA reads TGTGCCAGCAGCTACCACCAGGGGGGGAACACTGAAGCTTTCTTT.

This clonotype was observed a few times. A much more abundant neighbour one base away suggests this may be a read error. Because the CDR3 is missing its conserved closing phenylalanine or tryptophan, this is likely a read error. The V call is TRBV3-1, the J call TRBJ1-1; possibly TRBD1 for D (6 bases). The CDR3 has 17 residues. Germline V gene data show CDR1 as LGHDT and CDR2 as YNNKEL (reference sequence). V was trimmed by 0 bases and J by 0 bases, leaving 14 bases between them. For the CDR3, the DNA is TGTGCCAGCAGCCAAGATGTGGACAGAGATTTGAACACTGAAGCTTTCTCT. Translating it yields CASSQDVDRDLNTEAFS.

This clonotype was found many times. The rearrangement joins TRBV4-1 to TRBJ1-5; 12 nucleotides match TRBD1. J lost 5 bases, V lost 1 base, and 6 bases had no gene match. The germline CDR1 and CDR2 sequences are MGHRA and YSYEKL. The CDR3 has 17 residues. As DNA, the CDR3 is TGCGCCAGCAGCCAAGTCTTGGGGACAGGGGGCCATCAGCCCCAGCATTTT. Amino acids: CASSQVLGTGGHQPQHF.

This clonotype was counted ten times or more. The V gene is TRBV28, the J gene TRBJ1-1; no reliable D call. CDR3 length: 14 residues. The ends were cut back, 3 bases at V and 5 bases at J, with 13 bases in the middle. Germline assignment: CDR1 MDHEN and CDR2 SYDVKM. The CDR3, as DNA: TGTGCCAGCAGTTTTAGCAGTTTGAGAACTGAAGCTTTCTTT. It specifies CASSFSSLRTEAFF. The full variable domain, completed using reference TRBV28 and TRBJ1-1, is DVKVTQSSRYLVKRTGEKVFLECVQDMDHENMFWYRQDPGLGLRLIYFSYDVKMKEKGDIPEGYSVSREKKERFSLILESASTNQTSMYLCASSFSSLRTEAFFGQGTRLTVV.

The chain couples TRBV25-1 to TRBJ2-7; D is perhaps TRBD1 or TRBD2 (5 bases each). This CDR3 contains 15 residues. Deletions cut 6 bases from V and 2 bases from J, with 17 bases between. Germline V gives CDR1 MGHDK, CDR2 SYGVNS. DNA for the CDR3: TGTGCCAGCAGCCATGCCGGGACCTCACCCTACGAGCAGTACTTC. Amino acids: CASSHAGTSPYEQYF.

About this clonotype itself: This may be a read error, as it is one base from a much larger clone. The chain has TRBV20-1 and TRBJ2-3, with 12 bases lining up with TRBD2. The DNA end is more similar to TRBJ2-7, so the J call may be wrong. The germline gives CDR1 DFQATT, CDR2 SNEGSKA (reference sequence). CDR3 length: 14 residues. The CDR3 here is CSARPLAGGDEQYF. CDR3 sequence (DNA): TGCAGTGCTAGACCTCTAGCGGGAGGGGACGAGCAGTACTTC.

The rearrangement joins TRBV2 to TRBJ2-2; the match to TRBD1 covers 9 bases. CDR3 length equals 13 residues. V gave up 10 bases and J gave up 7 bases; unmatched junction bases: 7. Looked up from germline, CDR1 is SNHLY and CDR2 is FYNNEI. The DNA for the CDR3 is TGTGCCACATCACAGGGGGCAGGCGGGGAGCTGTTTTTT. Translated: CATSQGAGGELFF.

The sample holds many counts of this clonotype. The J gene is TRBJ2-7, the V gene TRBV7-2; weak D call: TRBD2 (5 bases). The CDR3 loop spans 15 amino acids. In germline, CDR1 is SGHTA, CDR2 FQGNSA. The V end was cut by 4 bases, the J end by 3 bases, with 16 bases between. As DNA, the CDR3 is TGTGCCAGCAGCTCCGGTTTGTGGGGAGACTACGAGCAGTACTTC. Protein: CASSSGLWGDYEQYF.

This clonotype has at least ten counts. The gene calls are TRBV20-1 and TRBJ2-1; 9 bases align to TRBD2. CDR1 is DFQATT and CDR2 is SNEGSKA in the germline V gene (reference sequence). The CDR3 has 14 residues. V was pared by 5 bases and J by 4 bases, with 6 bases of the junction left unmatched. The CDR3 spells CSAHGLARYNEQFF. The CDR3 DNA follows: TGCAGTGCTCATGGACTAGCGAGATACAATGAGCAGTTCTTC.

This clonotype has a count of ten or more. The V gene is TRBV20-1, the J gene TRBJ2-7; D call uncertain. The CDR3 spans 15 residues. Trimming took 1 base from V and 1 from J, leaving 14 bases between them. Per the germline V gene, CDR1 is DFQATT and CDR2 is SNEGSKA (reference sequence). The CDR3 coding sequence is TGCAGTGCTAGAGCCCCTCTCGCAGGATCCTACGAGCAGTACTTC. Amino acids: CSARAPLAGSYEQYF.

This clonotype was counted many times. Written as DNA, the CDR3 is TGTGCCAGTAGTATAGATAAGTGGCGCGGAGTCCTCTCCAATGAGCAGTTCTTC. This sequence encodes CASSIDKWRGVLSNEQFF. The genes are TRBV19 and TRBJ2-1, with unresolved D. Deletions cut 0 bases from V and 6 bases from J, with 21 bases between. CDR1 and CDR2 (germline): LNHDA, SQIVND (reference sequence). The CDR3 loop spans 18 amino acids.